These 16 T cell receptor beta chains originate from one sample sequenced in a study of CD8+CD57+ T cells in acquired aplastic anemia. The TCR beta profiling, which covered VDJ combination and CDR3 sequence, was carried out using genomic DNA as the template. A single record per CDR3 protein comes from TCRdb applying MiXCR to the reads. In the table there are 150,000 to 200,000 distinct CDR3 sequences, 64% of which are singletons. Sequences were obtained from sorted CD4+, CD8+, or CD8+CD57+ T cells (not recorded which) from PBMCs. The receptors were gathered from a human donor with severe aplastic anemia or a healthy control (not recorded which).

This rearrangement joins TRBV6-4 to TRBJ2-7; D possibly corresponds to TRBD2 (7 bases). This CDR3 contains 13 residues. CDR1 and CDR2 (germline): MRHNA, SNTAGT. V was cut by 2 bases and J by 6 bases, with 11 bases left in between. The CDR3 is CASSDGGAAEQYF. The CDR3, as DNA: TGTGCCAGCAGTGACGGGGGGGCCGCCGAGCAGTACTTC.

To note about this clonotype: This may be a read error: a much more frequent sequence differs by one nucleotide. V is TRBV4-3 and J is TRBJ2-2; D is unresolved. The CDR3 length is 16 residues. Germline CDR1 is LGHNA and CDR2 is YSLEER. The V end was cut by 4 bases, the J end by 7 bases, with 19 bases between. The CDR3 loop is CASSRVFRPDDGELFF. Written as DNA, the CDR3 is TGCGCCAGCAGCCGGGTTTTCAGGCCGGACGACGGGGAGCTGTTTTTT.

There are a few counts of this clonotype. CDR3 coding DNA: TGTGCCAGCAGTTTCCCCTCCTCCGCGGGGGAGGGAGAGACCCAGTACTTC. This encodes CASSFPSSAGEGETQYF. This chain joins TRBV28 and TRBJ2-5; 7 positions match TRBD2. The CDR3 spans 17 residues. Germline-derived CDR1 and CDR2 are MDHEN and SYDVKM. With 3 bases clipped from V and 4 bases from J, the junction kept 14 bases outside the gene matches.

J is TRBJ2-7 and V is TRBV7-3; D ambiguous. This CDR3 is 15 amino acids long. The V end was cut by 1 base, the J end by 7 bases, with 17 bases between. Germline CDR1 and CDR2: SGHTA and FQGTGA. CDR3 nucleotides: TGTGCCAGCAGCTTAAAGCAGGACCGACTTCGGGAGCAGTACTTC. Translation: CASSLKQDRLREQYF.

This clonotype was picked up a small number of times. The chain is built from TRBV7-2 and TRBJ2-7, with 10 bases identical to TRBD1. V shed 3 bases and J 7 bases; nucleotides not matched to a gene: 6. CDR1 and CDR2 (germline): SGHTA, FQGNSA. The CDR3 runs to 14 residues. CDR3 loop: CASSLGQGLREQYF. CDR3 bases: TGTGCCAGCAGCTTGGGACAGGGGTTGCGTGAGCAGTACTTC.

The chain carries TRBV19 and TRBJ1-5, with 9 bases matching TRBD1. The CDR3 runs 15 residues. The germline CDR1 and CDR2 sequences are LNHDA and SQIVND (reference sequence). V lost 6 bases to trimming and J lost 4 bases; unmatched junction nucleotides: 7. CDR3 sequence reads: CASRPTGGSNQPQHF. The CDR3 DNA reads as TGTGCCAGTAGGCCGACAGGGGGTTCGAATCAGCCCCAGCATTTT. Full variable domain (outside the CDR3, taken from reference TRBV19 and TRBJ1-5): DGGITQSPKYLFRKEGQNVTLSCEQNLNHDAMYWYRQDPGQGLRLIYYSQIVNDFQKGDIAEGYSVSREKKESFPLTVTSAQKNPTAFYLCASRPTGGSNQPQHFGDGTRLSIL.

The V call is TRBV7-3, the J call TRBJ2-3, with 7 bases that match TRBD2. With 5 bases clipped from V and 1 base from J, the junction kept 0 bases outside the gene matches. The CDR3 sequence is 13 residues long. CDR1 SGHTA and CDR2 FQGTGA come from the germline V gene. Written as DNA, the CDR3 is TGTGCCAGCAGCACTAGCGGCACAGATACGCAGTATTTT. Translating gives CASSTSGTDTQYF.

The V and J genes are TRBV20-1 and TRBJ2-7; 12 bases align to TRBD2. J gave up 7 bases and V 5 bases, and 12 bases lay outside the gene matches. This CDR3 comprises 15 residues. Germline values: CDR1 DFQATT, CDR2 SNEGSKA (reference sequence). CDR3 protein: CSARKGLAGLWEQYF. CDR3 nucleotide sequence: TGCAGTGCTCGGAAGGGACTAGCGGGTTTGTGGGAGCAGTACTTC.

This clonotype was detected only a few times. It may be a read error: a sequence one base away is much more abundant. The conserved closing phenylalanine or tryptophan is absent in this CDR3, likely reflecting a read error. The DNA for the CDR3 is TGTGCCAGCAGCGCCCGACAGGGCCACAGCTCCTACGAGCAGTACCTC. Its translation is CASSARQGHSSYEQYL. This rearrangement joins TRBV5-5 to TRBJ2-7; TRBD1 matches at 7 bases. V gave up 4 bases and J gave up 0 bases; unmatched junction bases: 10. CDR1 is SGHKS, CDR2 YYEKEE, per germline (reference sequence). This CDR3 has 16 residues.

The chain uses TRBV20-1 and TRBJ1-2, with 9 bases fitting TRBD1. J gave up 4 bases and V 5 bases, and 14 bases lay outside the gene matches. Germline CDR1 is DFQATT and CDR2 is SNEGSKA (reference sequence). There are 16 residues in the CDR3. CDR3 coding DNA: TGCAGTGCTTCCCAGTACCATGGGACAGGGAGCTATGGCTACACCTTC. Translated, it gives CSASQYHGTGSYGYTF.

This clonotype has a single count. The chain employs TRBV19 and TRBJ1-6; D ambiguous. This CDR3 contains 15 residues. Germline CDR1 reads LNHDA; CDR2 reads SQIVND (reference sequence). V lost 3 bases to trimming and J lost 0 bases, with 6 bases between them. CDR3 sequence (DNA): TGTGCCAGTAGTATCGCCAGCTCCTATAATTCACCCCTCCACTTT. Translated, it gives CASSIASSYNSPLHF.

A few counts support this clonotype. The chain couples TRBV10-3 to TRBJ1-1; D is unresolved. CDR3 size: 15 residues. CDR1 is ENHRY, CDR2 SYGVKD, per germline. The germline V and J ends were trimmed by 6 bases and 1 base, with 15 bases remaining between them. The CDR3 spells CAIRTHYTENTEAFF. DNA for the CDR3: TGTGCCATCAGGACCCACTACACAGAGAACACTGAAGCTTTCTTT.

CDR3: CASSQGPSGEGNEQFF. The CDR3 DNA sequence: TGTGCCAGCAGTCAAGGGCCTAGCGGAGAGGGCAATGAGCAGTTCTTC. The gene calls are TRBV7-2 and TRBJ2-1, with TRBD2 matching 7 bases. Germline V gene lookup returns CDR1 SGHTA and CDR2 FQGNSA. The CDR3 has 16 amino acids. With 6 bases clipped from V and 6 bases from J, the junction kept 14 bases outside the gene matches.

This clonotype has a count of ten or more. The chain joins TRBV6-4 to TRBJ1-6; D not resolved. Between the trimmed V and J ends, which lost 0 bases and 0 bases, there was a span of 12 bases. CDR1 and CDR2 from the germline V gene are MRHNA and SNTAGT. The CDR3 is made up of 18 amino acids. DNA of the CDR3: TGTGCCAGCAGTGACTCCGGCCAGCTGAGCTCCTATAATTCACCCCTCCACTTT. Translating gives CASSDSGQLSSYNSPLHF.

This clonotype was seen ten or more times. The chain links TRBV19 to TRBJ1-2, with no clear D. Trimming removed 11 bases at V and 4 bases at J, with 23 bases between. Per germline, CDR1 LNHDA and CDR2 SQIVND (reference sequence). The CDR3 length is 15 residues. The CDR3 reads CASRMAGEYGYGYTF. Here the CDR3 DNA reads TGTGCCTCACGGATGGCAGGCGAGTATGGCTATGGCTACACCTTC.

On this clonotype: A read error may account for a junction end that differs from germline. The V and J genes are TRBV9 and TRBJ1-6, with a tentative D call TRBD1 (6 bases). The germline CDR1 and CDR2 sequences are SGDLS and YYNGEE. The CDR3 totals 16 residues. The DNA of the CDR3 is TGTGCCAGCAGCGTAGCAGGGGACTACTATAATTCACCCCCCCACTTT. Translating gives CASSVAGDYYNSPPHF. Full variable domain (outside the CDR3, taken from reference TRBV9 and TRBJ1-6): DSGVTQTPKHLITATGQRVTLRCSPRSGDLSVYWYQQSLDQGLQFLIQYYNGEERAKGNILERFSAQQFPDLHSELNLSSLELGDSALYFCASSVAGDYYNSPPHFGNGTRLTVT.